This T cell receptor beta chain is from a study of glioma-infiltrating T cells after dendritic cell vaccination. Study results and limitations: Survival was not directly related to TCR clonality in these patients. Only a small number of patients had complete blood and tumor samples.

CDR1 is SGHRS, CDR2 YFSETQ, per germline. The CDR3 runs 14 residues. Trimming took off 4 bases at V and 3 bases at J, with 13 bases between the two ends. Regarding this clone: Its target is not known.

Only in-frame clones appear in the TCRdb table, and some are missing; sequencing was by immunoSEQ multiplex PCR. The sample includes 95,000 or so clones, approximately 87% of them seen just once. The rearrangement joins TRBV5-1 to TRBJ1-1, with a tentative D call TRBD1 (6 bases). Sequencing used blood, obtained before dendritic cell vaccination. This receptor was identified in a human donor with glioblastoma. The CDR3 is CASSAEQGYTEAFF. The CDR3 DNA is TGCGCCAGCAGCGCGGAACAGGGATACACTGAAGCTTTCTTT.